This T cell receptor (beta chain) is from a study of blood T cell repertoires in COVID-19. At the level of the study: Sources were T cells, B-cell-depleted T cells, or PBMCs; the material itself was cDNA or gDNA.

As processed by the authors: Amplified reference gene primers provided the basis for estimating nucleated cell counts. Generated by immunoSEQ multiplex PCR, the TCRdb table keeps only in-frame clones and is missing some. The D gene and trimming were derived from the DNA, and the V and J assignments and clone size from that table. Altogether about 78,000 clones are present, about 90% being singletons, with the ten largest covering about 1%. Trimming shortened V by 1 base and J by 6 bases, and 16 bases separated the two germline ends. The germline V gene encodes CDR1 SGHNT and CDR2 YENEEA. The CDR3 is made up of 16 amino acids.

The sequence was obtained from a woman aged 45 to 65 in a cohort sampled during active COVID-19. Input material: peripheral blood. This sequence joins TRBV11-3 and TRBJ2-1; tentatively, D is TRBD2 (5 bases). The CDR3 here is CASSLGAVPQVNEQFF. Here the CDR3 DNA reads TGTGCCAGCAGCTTAGGAGCGGTACCCCAAGTCAATGAGCAGTTCTTC.